These T cell receptor beta chains were read from a single sample in a study of human T cells and chemical hapten exposure. From the RACE reads, TCRdb called clonotypes with MiXCR, one entry per CDR3 protein. The profile covers 190,000 or so distinct CDR3 sequences, with approximately 31% appearing a single time and 2.9% taken by the ten largest. This specimen was whole blood, taken in connection with sensitization to the hapten diphenylcyclopropenone (DPC). The receptors shown here come from a woman in her 30s with alopecia areata. Some clones in this sample may be carry-over from other donors' samples. Each CDR3 is given with its conserved first and last residue. D genes are given only for firm matches. Rows give clone size only sometimes, using once, few, many, or a class for an expanded clone.

>TRBJ2-5|TRBV28|TRBD2|14|.
CASYTSGRQETQYF
TGTGCCAGCTATACTAGCGGGAGGCAAGAGACCCAGTACTTC
>TRBJ2-3|TRBV20-1|TRBD2|14|many
CSAYSGRATDTQYF
TGCAGTGCCTATAGCGGGAGGGCAACCGATACGCAGTATTTT
>TRBJ2-3|TRBV15|.|15|.
CATSRAPGSTDTQYF
TGTGCCACCAGCAGAGCCCCAGGATCCACAGATACGCAGTATTTT
>TRBJ1-5|TRBV6-2/TRBV6-3|TRBD1|17|.
CASSSINRGMGYQPQHF
TGTGCCAGCAGTTCGATCAACAGGGGCATGGGCTATCAGCCCCAGCATTTT
>TRBJ2-1|TRBV5-6|.|11|few
CASSERHEQFF
TGTGCCAGCAGCGAACGGCATGAGCAGTTCTTC
>TRBJ1-5|TRBV20-1|.|15|.
CSASTGTRGNQPQHF
TGCAGTGCTAGCACCGGGACTCGGGGCAATCAGCCCCAGCATTTT
>TRBJ2-7|TRBV27|TRBD2|14|.
CASSFREAGYEQYF
TGTGCCAGCAGTTTTAGGGAAGCGGGGTACGAGCAGTACTTC
>TRBJ2-1|TRBV29-1|.|15|.
CSVEGLSSSYNEQFF
TGCAGCGTTGAGGGACTCTCGAGCTCCTACAATGAGCAGTTCTTC
>TRBJ2-6|TRBV18|TRBD1|19|few
CASSPRTGGMGSGANVLTF
TGTGCCAGCTCCCCTCGGACAGGGGGCATGGGCTCTGGGGCCAACGTCCTGACTTTC
>TRBJ2-1|TRBV28|TRBD2|15|few
CASVLAGGPSDEQFF
TGTGCCAGCGTCTTAGCGGGAGGGCCTAGCGATGAGCAGTTCTTC
>TRBJ2-1|TRBV10-3|TRBD2|19|.
CAISARASGRVGLYNEQFF
TGTGCCATCAGTGCTCGGGCTAGCGGGAGGGTGGGCCTTTACAATGAGCAGTTCTTC
>TRBJ2-2|TRBV12-3/TRBV12-4|.|12|.
CASSRGVGELFF
TGTGCCAGCAGCCGGGGAGTCGGGGAGCTGTTTTTT
>TRBJ2-2|TRBV29-1|TRBD1|13|.
CSGRTGGIGELFF
TGCAGCGGCCGGACAGGGGGTATCGGGGAGCTGTTTTTT
>TRBJ2-3|TRBV7-2|.|14|few
CASSLRLTTDTQYF
TGTGCCAGCAGCTTACGACTGACCACAGATACGCAGTATTTT
>TRBJ1-5|TRBV2|TRBD1|14|.
CASRATGGNQPQHF
TGTGCCAGCAGAGCTACAGGGGGCAATCAGCCCCAGCATTTT
>TRBJ1-3|TRBV3-1|.|17|.
CASSQGAVLLSGNTIYF
TGTGCCAGCAGCCAAGGGGCAGTCTTACTCTCTGGAAACACCATATATTTT
>TRBJ2-3|TRBV20-1|.|13|.
CSARVRGADTQYF
TGCAGTGCTAGAGTCAGGGGGGCAGATACGCAGTATTTT
>TRBJ2-1|TRBV7-2|.|14|.
CASSLNSGHNEQFF
TGTGCCAGCAGCTTGAATAGCGGTCACAATGAGCAGTTCTTC
>TRBJ2-7|TRBV20-1|TRBD2|14|few
CSARDGGSLSEQYF
TGCAGTGCTAGAGATGGCGGGAGCTTGTCCGAGCAGTACTTC
>TRBJ2-5|TRBV29-1|.|14|few
CSDGSGLPSETQYF
TGCAGCGACGGATCGGGACTCCCTTCGGAGACCCAGTACTTC
>TRBJ2-3|TRBV28|.|13|few
CASSLTGGDTQYF
TGTGCCAGCAGTTTGACCGGGGGAGATACGCAGTATTTT
>TRBJ2-7|TRBV7-9|.|15|few
CASSYWFQGMSEQYF
TGTGCCAGCAGCTATTGGTTTCAGGGCATGAGCGAGCAGTACTTC
>TRBJ2-7|TRBV2|.|12|few
CASSEQWYEQYF
TGTGCCAGCAGTGAACAGTGGTACGAGCAGTACTTC
>TRBJ2-1|TRBV28|.|15|.
CASGREPGVYNEQFF
TGTGCCAGCGGCAGGGAACCGGGTGTTTACAATGAGCAGTTCTTC
>TRBJ1-5|TRBV6-2/TRBV6-3|.|14|once
CASSRRTGNQPQHF
TGTGCCAGCAGCCGGCGGACGGGCAATCAGCCCCAGCATTTT
>TRBJ1-5|TRBV27|.|13|many
CASSLEWGQPQHF
TGTGCCAGCAGTTTAGAGTGGGGTCAGCCCCAGCATTTT
>TRBJ2-5|TRBV28|.|15|few
CASSPIGTVQETQYF
TGTGCCAGCAGCCCGATAGGGACCGTCCAAGAGACCCAGTACTTC
>TRBJ1-2|TRBV20-1|TRBD1|15|.
CRSGTGGYRNYGYTF
TGCAGGTCTGGGACAGGGGGTTACCGCAACTATGGCTACACCTTC
>TRBJ2-7|TRBV6-5|.|16|few
CASSYSVGYLASEQYF
TGTGCCAGCAGTTACTCTGTGGGGTATTTGGCGAGCGAGCAGTACTTC
>TRBJ2-1|TRBV20-1|TRBD2|12|few
CSAGTSGREQFF
TGCAGTGCGGGGACTAGCGGGAGGGAGCAGTTCTTC
>TRBJ2-5|TRBV29-1|.|12|.
CSVAASPETQYF
TGCAGCGTTGCGGCCAGTCCAGAGACCCAGTACTTC
>TRBJ1-1|TRBV5-1|.|14|few
CASRTQGSNTEAFF
TGCGCCAGCAGAACGCAGGGCTCGAACACTGAAGCTTTCTTT
>TRBJ2-1|TRBV10-3|.|14|.
CAISSGGSQGEQFF
TGTGCCATCAGTTCGGGGGGCTCCCAGGGTGAGCAGTTCTTC
>TRBJ1-1|TRBV28|.|15|many
CASSPQLGGRTEAFF
TGTGCCAGCAGCCCTCAATTAGGAGGCAGGACTGAAGCTTTCTTT
>TRBJ2-5|TRBV20-1|TRBD1|14|few
CSARGTGRGETQYF
TGCAGTGCTAGAGGGACAGGGCGAGGGGAGACCCAGTACTTC
>TRBJ2-7|TRBV29-1|.|12|.
CSAREVGAEQYF
TGCAGCGCGCGAGAGGTGGGCGCAGAGCAGTACTTC
>TRBJ1-4|TRBV10-3|.|15|.
CAISELETPREKLFF
TGTGCCATCAGTGAATTAGAAACCCCCCGGGAAAAACTGTTTTTT
>TRBJ1-4|TRBV12-3/TRBV12-4|.|14|.
CASSLDPGPEKLFF
TGTGCCAGCAGTTTAGATCCAGGTCCTGAAAAACTGTTTTTT
>TRBJ2-7|TRBV29-1|TRBD2|15|few
CSVGFASGDWDEQYF
TGCAGCGTTGGGTTCGCTAGCGGGGATTGGGACGAGCAGTACTTC
>TRBJ1-2|TRBV28|.|13|few
CATSPQKVLGYTF
TGTGCCACCAGTCCCCAAAAGGTTCTCGGCTACACCTTC
>TRBJ2-1|TRBV6-2/TRBV6-3|TRBD1|15|few
CASSRPQDRGGEQFF
TGTGCCAGCAGCCGGCCCCAGGACAGGGGTGGGGAGCAGTTCTTC
>TRBJ2-1|TRBV20-1|.|16|.
CSARDITRGLYNEQFF
TGCAGTGCTAGAGACATTACTAGGGGCCTCTACAATGAGCAGTTCTTC
>TRBJ1-2|TRBV7-2|TRBD1|15|.
CASSVTTGVAYGYTF
TGTGCCAGCAGCGTTACAACAGGGGTTGCCTATGGCTACACCTTC
>TRBJ1-5|TRBV10-3|.|14|many
CAISGQESRQPQHF
TGTGCCATCAGTGGTCAGGAATCTCGGCAGCCCCAGCATTTT
>TRBJ1-5|TRBV7-9|.|13|.
CASSLSTNQPQHF
TGTGCCAGCAGCTTATCTACGAATCAGCCCCAGCATTTT
>TRBJ2-4|TRBV29-1|.|14|.
CSVVGEGAKNIQYF
TGCAGCGTTGTCGGAGAGGGAGCCAAAAACATTCAGTACTTC
>TRBJ2-6|TRBV6-6|TRBD1|16|.
CASSRRQGSGANVLTF
TGTGCCAGCAGTAGACGACAGGGGAGTGGGGCCAACGTCCTGACTTTC
>TRBJ2-3|TRBV6-2/TRBV6-3|.|17|.
CASSPSWTEPTTDTQYF
TGTGCCAGCAGTCCATCCTGGACAGAACCAACCACAGATACGCAGTATTTT
>TRBJ2-1|TRBV9|.|12|.
CASSLESSEQFF
TGTGCCAGCAGCCTAGAATCAAGTGAGCAGTTCTTC
>TRBJ2-5|TRBV7-9|.|13|many
CASSRDRQETQYF
TGTGCCAGCAGTCGAGACAGGCAAGAGACCCAGTACTTC
>TRBJ1-1|TRBV7-9|.|13|few
CASSPRQAAEAFF
TGTGCCAGCAGCCCACGACAGGCTGCTGAAGCTTTCTTT
>TRBJ2-3|TRBV12-3/TRBV12-4|.|15|few
CASSFGRSSTDTQYF
TGTGCCAGCAGCTTCGGCCGGTCTAGCACAGATACGCAGTATTTT